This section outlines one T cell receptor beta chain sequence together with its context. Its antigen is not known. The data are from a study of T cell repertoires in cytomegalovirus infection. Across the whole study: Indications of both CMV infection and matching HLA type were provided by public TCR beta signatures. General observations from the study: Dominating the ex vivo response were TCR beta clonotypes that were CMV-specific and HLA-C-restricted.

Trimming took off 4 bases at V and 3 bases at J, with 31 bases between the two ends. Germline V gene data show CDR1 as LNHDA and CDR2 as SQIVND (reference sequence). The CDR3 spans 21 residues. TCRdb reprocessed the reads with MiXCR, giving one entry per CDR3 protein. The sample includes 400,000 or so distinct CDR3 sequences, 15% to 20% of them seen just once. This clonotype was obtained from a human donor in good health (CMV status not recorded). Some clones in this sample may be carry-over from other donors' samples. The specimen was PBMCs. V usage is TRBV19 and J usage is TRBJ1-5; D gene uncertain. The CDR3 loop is CASSNGNGFGRPGRVNQPQHF. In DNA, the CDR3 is TGTGCCAGTAGTAATGGGAACGGATTTGGGAGACCAGGTAGGGTCAATCAGCCCCAGCATTTT.